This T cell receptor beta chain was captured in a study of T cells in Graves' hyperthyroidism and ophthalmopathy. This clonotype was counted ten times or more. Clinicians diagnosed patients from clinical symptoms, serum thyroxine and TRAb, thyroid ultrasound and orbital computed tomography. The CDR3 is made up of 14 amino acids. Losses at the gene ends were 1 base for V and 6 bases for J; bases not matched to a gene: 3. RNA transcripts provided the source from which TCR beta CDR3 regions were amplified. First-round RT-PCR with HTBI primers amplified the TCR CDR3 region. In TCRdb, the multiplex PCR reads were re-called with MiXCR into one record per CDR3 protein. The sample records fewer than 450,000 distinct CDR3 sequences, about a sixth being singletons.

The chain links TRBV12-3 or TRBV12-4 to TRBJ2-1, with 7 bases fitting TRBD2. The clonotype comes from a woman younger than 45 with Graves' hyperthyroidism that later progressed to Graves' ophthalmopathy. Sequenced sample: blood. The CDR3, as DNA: TGTGCCAGCAGTTTAGGTAGCGGGTCCAATGAGCAGTTCTTC. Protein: CASSLGSGSNEQFF.